This T cell receptor beta chain was documented in a study of follicular helper T cells after annual influenza vaccination (dated by TCRdb to the late 2010s). Context from the whole study: Blood was collected on days 0, 7 and 28 after each seasonal influenza vaccination. One week after vaccination, a second recruited cohort of roughly 11 subjects (Table S1) displayed a similar ICOS+CD38+ cTfh response. Some subjects were followed across successive annual vaccinations spanning the 2013-2014, 2014-2015 and 2015-2016 seasons to study recall of cTfh clones. The 2013-2014 samples were cryopreserved, while the 2015 samples were processed right after collection. Multi-year samples were available from six subjects, with four subjects covering two vaccination seasons and two subjects covering three seasons. The study at large found these results: With successive annual vaccinations, a recurrent oligoclonal ICOS+CD38+ cTfh response was recalled, and this response contained tetramer and AIM influenza-specific clonotypes. Only roughly 9.5-20% of analyzed cells yielded productive TCRB sequences, so sampling of rare clonotypes was not possible. Day 7 ICOS+CD38+ clones were most often found later in ICOS-CD38- cTfh, suggesting that subset may serve as a memory reservoir. In the assessment of influenza clone enrichment, the possibility that the much larger non-cTfh compartments were undersampled could not be ruled out. ICOS+CD38+ cTfh clonality correlated with the frequency of that population, and its change correlated with the change in circulating plasmablast frequency.

The receptor library was made with the immunoSEQ multiplex PCR assay. Adaptive Biotechnologies carried out TCRB amplification, library preparation, sequencing and preliminary bioinformatics at Survey level resolution. The source study handled its data this way. Clonality was calculated in R as 1 minus normalized Shannon entropy, and the Gini index was calculated with the R package ineq. To get the overlap score, the summed counts of shared sequences were divided by the total counts of all sequences in both of the compared samples. Shared-clonotype significance used Fisher's exact test assuming a theoretical repertoire of 10^7 TCRB sequences. Entries here come from immuneACCESS through TCRdb and include only in-frame sequences with V and J called. Some clones fail to appear in such tables; in the studies checked, an unresolved V gene covers under half of the shortfall, and the cause of the remainder is unknown. That table is the source of V, J and clone size, and D and trimming were worked out from the DNA. In this sample the table shows almost 7,000 clones, 80% to 90% of which occur a single time. Less than 0.65% of the sample is in the top ten clones.

This clone occurred once. Its binding antigen is unknown. No base quality information exists; no much larger clone differs at one position. The CDR3 contains 14 residues, cysteine and phenylalanine counted. Solely the CDR3 DNA is kept, with 42 bases framed from the first base. From a lookup of the germline V gene, CDR1 and CDR2 are MDHEN and SYDVKM. At the junction V is shortened by 6 bases and J by 0 bases; bases outside the gene matches: 5. Per the publication, the time point label means: 2015-2016 season, 7 days after influenza vaccination. Seasonal inactivated influenza vaccine (Fluvarix) was administered to adults, and sorted blood CD4 subsets were tracked by TCRB sequencing before and after vaccination. To be eligible, subjects had to be community-dwelling and could not have received an influenza vaccine during the previous 6 months. Influenza vaccine contraindications, substance abuse, HIV/AIDS, active malignancy, immunomodulatory medication and active illness such as respiratory infection were included among the exclusion criteria. Per time point, between about 40 and 110 mL of blood was sampled. Ficoll-Paque PLUS or SepMate separation was used to isolate PBMC. As a non-Tfh subset for comparison, CXCR5- memory CD4 T cells were sorted. Before DNA extraction, cell subsets were sorted from PBMC on a BD FACS Aria.

The chain is assembled from TRBV28 and TRBJ2-7, with 7 bases in between that match TRBD2. This clonotype originated in an adult who received the influenza vaccine. The source was CXCR5- memory CD4+ T cells sorted from blood, collected 7 days after influenza vaccination. The sample's cell subset or site label, in plain terms: CXCR5- memory CD4 T cells. The CDR3 reads CASSRSGISYEQYF. In nucleotide form, the sequence is TGTGCCAGCAGCCGGAGCGGGATCTCCTACGAGCAGTACTTC. Here the CDR3 is joined to the reference TRBV28 and TRBJ2-7 genes, and the full variable domain is: DVKVTQSSRYLVKRTGEKVFLECVQDMDHENMFWYRQDPGLGLRLIYFSYDVKMKEKGDIPEGYSVSREKKERFSLILESASTNQTSMYLCASSRSGISYEQYFGPGTRLTVT.